These 13 T cell receptor beta chains originate from one sample sequenced in a study of cytomegalovirus exposure and HLA in healthy donors (dated by TCRdb to about 2017). The library came from the immunoSEQ multiplex PCR assay. For the multiplex PCR, a mixture combining 60 forward primers for TCR Vbeta segments and 13 reverse primers for TCR Jbeta segments was used. TCRdb took over this immuneACCESS table, retaining in-frame rearrangements with V and J assigned. Such tables are incomplete; in checked studies, under half of the missing clones stem from an unresolved V gene, and the remainder is unexplained. Counted in this sample were 140,000 to 150,000 clones; 78% of them appeared once. In total, the top ten clones hold 2.4% of the sample. What was sequenced was PBMCs. These receptor sequences come from a woman aged 18-29 years in good health and CMV-seropositive.

This clone was found a few times. The chain recombines TRBV6-5 with TRBJ1-2; D unresolved. Germline assignment: CDR1 MNHEY and CDR2 SVGAGI. CDR3 size: 16 residues. With 0 bases removed from V and 0 bases from J, the gap between germline ends came to 11 bases. The CDR3 protein is CASSYSKLGANYGYTF. CDR3 sequence (DNA): TGTGCCAGCAGTTACTCGAAGCTGGGAGCTAACTATGGCTACACCTTC.

The chain recombines TRBV4-3 with TRBJ2-7, with unresolved D. Trimming cost V 0 bases and J 6 bases, with 9 bases left between them. The CDR3 is 13 residues long. Germline V gene sequence: CDR1 LGHNA, CDR2 YSLEER. The DNA of the CDR3 is TGCGCCAGCAGCCAAGATCGACAAACCGAGCAGTACTTC. Translating gives CASSQDRQTEQYF.

The chain recombines TRBV6-5 with TRBJ2-6; 7 bases are shared with TRBD1. Germline V gene lookup returns CDR1 MNHEY and CDR2 SVGAGI. V shed 6 bases and J 0 bases; nucleotides not matched to a gene: 2. The CDR3 consists of 15 residues. DNA of the CDR3: TGTGCCAGCAGGTCAGGGGGCTCTGGGGCCAACGTCCTGACTTTC. This translates into CASRSGGSGANVLTF.

CDR3 region: CARSCTGGPSGNTIYF. CDR3 coding DNA: TGTGCCAGAAGCTGCACAGGGGGTCCCTCTGGAAACACCATATATTTT. The chain joins TRBV5-3 to TRBJ1-3, with 8 bases aligning to TRBD1. TRBV5-3 is designated an ORF whose function remains uncertain. The CDR3 runs to 16 residues. The J segment lost 0 bases and the V segment lost 3 bases, leaving 5 bases of the junction unmatched.

The chain uses TRBV19 and TRBJ2-1, with TRBD2 matching 13 bases. V shed 3 bases and J 7 bases; nucleotides not matched to a gene: 9. Germline CDR1 and CDR2: LNHDA and SQIVND (reference sequence). This CDR3 region has 17 residues. DNA of the CDR3: TGTGCCAGTAGTATCGGGACTAGCGGGGTTAGTAGGAATGAGCAGTTCTTC. This codes for CASSIGTSGVSRNEQFF.

Only one count was recorded for this clone. The V call is TRBV5-1, the J call TRBJ1-1; 9 bases line up with TRBD1. CDR3 length: 16 residues. Losses at the gene ends were 4 bases for V and 0 bases for J; bases not matched to a gene: 7. CDR1 and CDR2 from the germline V gene are SGHRS and YFSETQ. CDR3 coding DNA: TGCGCCAGCAGCCCGCGACAGGGGGTGATGAACACTGAAGCTTTCTTT. Translating it yields CASSPRQGVMNTEAFF.

This clone was picked up a small number of times. The rearrangement uses TRBV19 and TRBJ2-1; D is uncertain. Germline assignment: CDR1 LNHDA and CDR2 SQIVND (reference sequence). This CDR3 has 13 residues. The V end was cut by 3 bases, the J end by 4 bases, with 7 bases between. The CDR3 nucleotides read TGTGCCAGTAGTATGTGGCAGTACAATGAGCAGTTCTTC. Encoded protein: CASSMWQYNEQFF. The full variable domain, its missing parts supplied by reference TRBV19 and TRBJ2-1, is DGGITQSPKYLFRKEGQNVTLSCEQNLNHDAMYWYRQDPGQGLRLIYYSQIVNDFQKGDIAEGYSVSREKKESFPLTVTSAQKNPTAFYLCASSMWQYNEQFFGPGTRLTVL.

The chain employs TRBV6-1 and TRBJ2-5; 7 bases match TRBD1. The germline V gene encodes CDR1 MNHNS and CDR2 SASEGT. The CDR3 length is 14 residues. Trimming took 3 bases from V and 5 from J; bases not matched to a gene: 6. CDR3 residues: CASSDRSRGETQYF. The CDR3 nucleotides are TGTGCCAGCAGTGACCGGAGCAGGGGGGAGACCCAGTACTTC.

This sequence joins TRBV18 and TRBJ1-4, with a tentative D call TRBD1 (5 bases). CDR1 is KGHSH, CDR2 LQKENI, per germline. The CDR3 spans 15 residues. The germline V and J ends were trimmed by 0 bases and 5 bases, with 10 bases remaining between them. As DNA, the CDR3 is TGTGCCAGCTCACCACCTGACAGCTTCAATGAAAAACTGTTTTTT. It translates to CASSPPDSFNEKLFF.

This sequence joins TRBV15 and TRBJ1-2, with D unclear. Trimming took 4 bases from V and 0 from J, leaving 12 bases between them. The CDR3 is made up of 15 amino acids. Per germline, CDR1 LNHNV and CDR2 YYDKDF (reference sequence). The CDR3 sequence: CATSNRRVANYGYTF. As DNA, the CDR3 is TGTGCCACCAGCAATCGCCGCGTGGCTAACTATGGCTACACCTTC.

The V call is TRBV6-5, the J call TRBJ2-2; TRBD1 is a possible D gene (6 bases). The germline V gene has CDR1 MNHEY and CDR2 SVGAGI. Trimming pared 0 bases from V and 7 bases from J, leaving 9 bases between. The CDR3 has 14 residues. The CDR3 loop reads CASSYSRGNGELFF. The CDR3 DNA is TGTGCCAGCAGTTACTCGAGGGGGAACGGGGAGCTGTTTTTT.

The chain employs TRBV7-2 and TRBJ2-7; D is unresolved. CDR3 length: 15 amino acids. From germline, CDR1 is SGHTA and CDR2 FQGNSA. V was shortened by 1 base and J by 5 bases, with 15 bases between the two germline ends. CDR3 in amino acids: CASSLDGLGRDEQYF. The CDR3 DNA reads TGTGCCAGCAGCTTAGATGGGTTGGGTCGGGACGAGCAGTACTTC. The full variable domain, with the rest looked up from reference TRBV7-2 and TRBJ2-7, is GAGVSQSPSNKVTEKGKDVELRCDPISGHTALYWYRQSLGQGLEFLIYFQGNSAPDKSGLPSDRFSAERTGGSVSTLTIQRTQQEDSAVYLCASSLDGLGRDEQYFGPGTRLTVT.

The chain links TRBV27 to TRBJ1-2; the D gene is possibly TRBD1 (5 bases). Germline values: CDR1 MNHEY, CDR2 SMNVEV (reference sequence). CDR3 length: 14 residues. V was trimmed by 10 bases and J by 6 bases, leaving 21 bases between them. For the CDR3, the DNA is TGTGCCACCCGGGGGTCCTCCCTAGTCCATGGCTACACCTTC. This encodes CATRGSSLVHGYTF.